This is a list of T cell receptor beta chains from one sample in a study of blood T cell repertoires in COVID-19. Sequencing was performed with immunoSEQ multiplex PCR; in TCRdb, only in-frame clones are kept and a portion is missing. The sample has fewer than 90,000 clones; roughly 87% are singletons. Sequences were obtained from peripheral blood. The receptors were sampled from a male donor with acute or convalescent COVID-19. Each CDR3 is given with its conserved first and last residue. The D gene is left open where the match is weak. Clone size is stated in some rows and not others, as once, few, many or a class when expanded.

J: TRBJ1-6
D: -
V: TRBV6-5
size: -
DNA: TGTGCCACCACTCAGGGGCTGAATTCACCCCTCCACTTT
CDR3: CATTQGLNSPLHF

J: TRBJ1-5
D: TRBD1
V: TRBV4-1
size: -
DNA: TGCGCCAGCAGCCAAGAAACAGGGGAACAGCCCCAGCATTTT
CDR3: CASSQETGEQPQHF

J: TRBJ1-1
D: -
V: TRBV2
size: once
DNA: TGTGCCAGCACCTACGCCAGGACAACTTACACTGAAGCTTTCTTT
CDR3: CASTYARTTYTEAFF

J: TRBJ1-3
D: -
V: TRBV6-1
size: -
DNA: TGTGCCAGCCGTGAGAGCTCTGGAAACACCATATATTTT
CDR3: CASRESSGNTIYF

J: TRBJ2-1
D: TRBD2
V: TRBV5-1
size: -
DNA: TGCGCCAGCAGCCCCTCTAGCGGGGGGGCGTACAATGAGCAGTTCTTC
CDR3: CASSPSSGGAYNEQFF

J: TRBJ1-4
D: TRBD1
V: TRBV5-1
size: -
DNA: TGCGCCAGCAGCCGGACAGGGACTAATGAAAAACTGTTTTTT
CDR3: CASSRTGTNEKLFF

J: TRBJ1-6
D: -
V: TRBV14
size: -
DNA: TGTGCCAGCAGCCAAGAAGGATGGAGGACCTATAATTCACCCCTCCACTTT
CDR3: CASSQEGWRTYNSPLHF

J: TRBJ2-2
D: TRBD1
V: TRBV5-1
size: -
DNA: TGCGCCAGCAGCGCCGGGACAGGCATCACCGGGGAGCTGTTTTTT
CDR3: CASSAGTGITGELFF

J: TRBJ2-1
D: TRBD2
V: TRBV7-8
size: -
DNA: TGTGCCAGCAGCTTGGTAAATAGCGGGGTATTTAGCTCCTACAATGAGCAGTTCTTC
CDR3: CASSLVNSGVFSSYNEQFF

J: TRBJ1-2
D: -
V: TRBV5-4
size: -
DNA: TGTGCCAGCAGCTTGGGGGGCGGCTATGGCTACACCTTC
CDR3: CASSLGGGYGYTF

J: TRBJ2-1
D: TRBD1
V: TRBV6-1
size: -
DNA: TGTGCCAGCAGTGAAGACCCCGGGACAGGGCAGTTCTTC
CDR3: CASSEDPGTGQFF

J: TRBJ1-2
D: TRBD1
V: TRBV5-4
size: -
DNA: TGTGCCATCAAGGACAGGCAACCCTTTGGCTACACCTTC
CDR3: CAIKDRQPFGYTF

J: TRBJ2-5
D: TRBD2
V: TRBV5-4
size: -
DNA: TGTGCCAGCAGCTTGAGGGTAGCGGGGGCTCTAGAGACCCAGTACTTC
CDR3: CASSLRVAGALETQYF

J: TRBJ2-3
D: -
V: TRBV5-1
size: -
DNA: TGCGCCAGCAGCTCCACGACTACACGCACAGATACGCAGTATTTT
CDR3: CASSSTTTRTDTQYF

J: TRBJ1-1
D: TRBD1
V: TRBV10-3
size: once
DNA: TGTGCCATCAGAGCGGGACAGGGCGAGTACGTGGGCACTGAAGCTTTCTTT
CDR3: CAIRAGQGEYVGTEAFF

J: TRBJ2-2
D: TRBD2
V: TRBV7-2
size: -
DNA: TGTGCCAGCAGCGACCCGGGGGGGCCTTCGAACACCGGGGAGCTGTTTTTT
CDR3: CASSDPGGPSNTGELFF

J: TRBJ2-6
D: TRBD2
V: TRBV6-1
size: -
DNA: TGTGCCAGCAGTGAGCGGGGGACTTCCAGGGCTGGGGCCAACGTCCTGACTTTC
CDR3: CASSERGTSRAGANVLTF

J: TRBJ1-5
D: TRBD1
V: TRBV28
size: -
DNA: TGTGCCAGCAGCCCGACAGGGGGGAACAATCAGCCCCAGCATTTT
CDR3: CASSPTGGNNQPQHF

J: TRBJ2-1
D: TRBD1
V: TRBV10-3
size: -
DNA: TGTGCCATCAGTGAGTGGCGGACAGGGGCCTACAATGAGCAGTTCTTC
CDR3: CAISEWRTGAYNEQFF

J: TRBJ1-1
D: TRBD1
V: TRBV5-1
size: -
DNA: TGCGCCAGCAGCCCATCTGGGGACAGGGATGAAGCTTTCTTT
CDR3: CASSPSGDRDEAFF

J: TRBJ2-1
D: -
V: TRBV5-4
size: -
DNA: TGTGCCAGCAGCTCTATAGCGGCGGCCTCCTACAATGAGCAGTTCTTC
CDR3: CASSSIAAASYNEQFF

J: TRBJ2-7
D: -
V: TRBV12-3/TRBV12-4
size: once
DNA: TGTGCCAGCGGGCGGGTTAACGAGCAGTACTTC
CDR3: CASGRVNEQYF

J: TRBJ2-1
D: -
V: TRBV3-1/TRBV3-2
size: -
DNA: TGTGCCAGCAGCCTCTCGGTGAATGAGCAGTTCTTC
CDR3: CASSLSVNEQFF

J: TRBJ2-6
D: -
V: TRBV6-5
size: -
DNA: TGTGCCAGCAGTTACTCGCGTATTGGGGCCAACGTCCTGACTTTC
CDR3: CASSYSRIGANVLTF

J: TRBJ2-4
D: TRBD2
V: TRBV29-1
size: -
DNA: TGCAGCGTGACCGGGACAAGTTGGCGGGGGGGCCTTGCCAAAAACATTCAGTACTTC
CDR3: CSVTGTSWRGGLAKNIQYF

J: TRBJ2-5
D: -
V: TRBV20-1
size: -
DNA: TGCAGTGCCAGGAAGGAGACCCAGTACTTC
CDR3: CSARKETQYF

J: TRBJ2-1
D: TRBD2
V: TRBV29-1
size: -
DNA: TGCAGCGTTTCCGGACTAGCGGGTTCAACCTACAATGAGCAGTTCTTC
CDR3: CSVSGLAGSTYNEQFF

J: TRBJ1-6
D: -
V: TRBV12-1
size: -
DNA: TGTGCCGGCCGGGGGAGCTCCTATAATTCACCCCTCCACTTT
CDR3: CAGRGSSYNSPLHF

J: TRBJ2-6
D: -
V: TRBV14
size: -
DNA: TGTGCCAGCAGCCAGGTTTTGGGCGGGGCCAACGTCCTGACTTTC
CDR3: CASSQVLGGANVLTF

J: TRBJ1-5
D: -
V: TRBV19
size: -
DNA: TGTGCCTGTAACAGGGATCTGAACCAGCCCCAGCATTTT
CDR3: CACNRDLNQPQHF

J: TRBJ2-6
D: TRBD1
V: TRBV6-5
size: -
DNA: TGTGCCAGCACCTGGGACAGCTCTGGGGCCAACGTCCTGACTTTC
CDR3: CASTWDSSGANVLTF